These 13 T cell receptor beta chains were sequenced from one sample in a study of CD8 T cells in ankylosing spondylitis. TCRdb analysed the 5' RACE reads with MiXCR anew, one entry per CDR3 protein. The repertoire consists of under 450,000 distinct CDR3 sequences, with 20% occurring once and the leading ten covering roughly 13%. The sequencing input was blood, either unsorted or a sorted T cell fraction (not recorded which). All receptors derive from a male donor with ankylosing spondylitis or in good health (not recorded which).

The V call is TRBV27, the J call TRBJ2-1, with TRBD1 as a possible D gene (7 bases). This CDR3 comprises 20 residues. Germline V gene lookup returns CDR1 MNHEY and CDR2 SMNVEV (reference sequence). V lost 4 bases and J 1 base, leaving 26 bases between the germline ends. The CDR3 DNA follows: TGTGCCAGCAGTTCCCCCTGGCAGGGGGGAAACCTACAATCCTACAATGAGCAGTTCTTC. Amino acids: CASSSPWQGGNLQSYNEQFF.

This clonotype was observed a handful of times. The chain couples TRBV12-3 or TRBV12-4 to TRBJ1-2; no firm D call. V was shortened by 7 bases and J by 5 bases, with 17 bases between the two germline ends. The CDR3 is 14 residues long. The CDR3 region has the DNA TGTGCCAGCACTCTGGGGTCAGCTGGGTATGGCTACACCTTC. Encoded protein: CASTLGSAGYGYTF.

The rearrangement uses TRBV7-2 and TRBJ2-5; D remains unclear. Germline V lookup: CDR1 SGHTA, CDR2 FQGNSA. Trimming left V 5 bases short and J 2 bases short, with 12 bases between. This CDR3 contains 14 residues. The CDR3 sequence: CASSPLLYQETQYF. The CDR3 coding sequence is TGTGCCAGCAGCCCACTGCTGTATCAAGAGACCCAGTACTTC.

This clonotype has more than one count but fewer than ten. The rearrangement uses TRBV4-1 and TRBJ1-2, with a weak D call TRBD1 (6 bases). In germline, CDR1 is MGHRA, CDR2 YSYEKL. V was clipped by 0 bases and J by 6 bases, with 17 bases between them. This CDR3 region has 16 residues. CDR3 protein: CASSQDGTLRLDGYTF. CDR3 coding DNA: TGCGCCAGCAGCCAAGACGGGACACTTCGGCTCGATGGCTACACCTTC.

This clonotype appeared a few times. The V gene is TRBV29-1, the J gene TRBJ1-2; 12 bases map to TRBD1. Germline CDR1 reads SQVTM; CDR2 reads ANQGSEA. V gave up 6 bases and J gave up 6 bases; unmatched junction bases: 23. This CDR3 comprises 19 residues. This chain's CDR3 is CSVGGPFGTGGESAHGYTF. The CDR3 DNA sequence: TGCAGCGTAGGGGGTCCCTTCGGGACAGGGGGCGAAAGTGCCCATGGCTACACCTTC.

The chain combines TRBV4-1 with TRBJ2-1, with TRBD2 as a possible D gene (7 bases). Trimming took off 2 bases at V and 8 bases at J, with 10 bases between the two ends. Germline V gene sequence: CDR1 MGHRA, CDR2 YSYEKL. The CDR3 is made up of 13 amino acids. The CDR3 reads CASSQTGRDEQFF. In DNA, the CDR3 is TGCGCCAGCAGCCAAACAGGGAGGGATGAGCAGTTCTTC.

In this sample, this clonotype turned up a few times. V and J are TRBV6-5 and TRBJ2-3, with 7 bases aligning to TRBD2. The germline CDR1 and CDR2 sequences are MNHEY and SVGAGI. The V and J ends lost 2 bases and 2 bases, in that order; junction bases with no gene match: 7. The CDR3 totals 16 residues. CDR3 in amino acids: CASSYSGGGFTDTQYF. The CDR3 coding sequence is TGTGCCAGCAGTTACAGTGGCGGGGGATTCACAGATACGCAGTATTTT.

This clonotype appeared a few times. The chain combines TRBV12-3 or TRBV12-4 with TRBJ1-2; D unresolved. The CDR3 is 13 residues long. V lost 1 base and J lost 3, with 6 bases in between. CDR3 nucleotide sequence: TGTGCCAGCAGTTTAGTTGCAGACTATGGCTACACCTTC. It encodes CASSLVADYGYTF.

This clonotype has just a few counts. The chain uses TRBV12-3 or TRBV12-4 and TRBJ1-1; D gene uncertain. The CDR3 loop spans 13 amino acids. V lost 10 bases, J lost 0 bases, and 12 bases lay in between. In DNA form, the CDR3 reads TGTGCCACCGCTGGGCCCATGAACACTGAAGCTTTCTTT. Translating gives CATAGPMNTEAFF.

This clonotype was counted between two and nine times. V gene TRBV5-1 combines with J gene TRBJ2-2; D is perhaps TRBD1 (5 bases). V was shortened by 0 bases and J by 4 bases, with 10 bases between the two germline ends. The CDR3 totals 15 residues. Germline values: CDR1 SGHRS, CDR2 YFSETQ. The CDR3 is CASSLARDGTGELFF. The CDR3 nucleotides are TGCGCCAGCAGCTTGGCCAGGGATGGCACCGGGGAGCTGTTTTTT.

The sample holds a few counts of this clonotype. This chain uses TRBV7-8 with TRBJ2-1; D is possibly TRBD1 (6 bases). The CDR3 loop spans 17 amino acids. V was cut by 3 bases and J by 1 base, with 16 bases left in between. Germline assignment: CDR1 SGHVS and CDR2 FQNEAQ. CDR3 protein: CASSFDSQGSSYNEQFF. The CDR3 DNA reads TGTGCCAGCAGCTTTGATTCACAGGGAAGTTCCTACAATGAGCAGTTCTTC.

The chain joins TRBV12-3 or TRBV12-4 to TRBJ1-2; 8 bases fit TRBD1. This CDR3 has 15 amino acids. Germline trimming cut 3 bases from V and 4 bases from J; bases unmatched to any gene: 7. CDR3 sequence (DNA): TGTGCCAGCAGTTTGCAGACAGGGGTTGGCTATGGCTACACCTTC. This encodes CASSLQTGVGYGYTF.

This clonotype has a handful of counts. The chain recombines TRBV9 with TRBJ1-1; 7 positions agree with TRBD1. J lost 0 bases, V lost 4 bases, and 6 bases had no gene match. The germline V gene encodes CDR1 SGDLS and CDR2 YYNGEE. This CDR3 region has 15 residues. The chain's CDR3 is CASSPGQVLNTEAFF. The CDR3 DNA follows: TGTGCCAGCAGCCCAGGACAGGTGCTGAACACTGAAGCTTTCTTT.